Shown below are 3 T cell receptor beta chains from a single sample sequenced in a study of blood T cell repertoires in COVID-19. Data came from immunoSEQ multiplex PCR; TCRdb stores just in-frame clones and leaves some out. The sample holds a few hundred thousand clones, approximately 90% seen once. The sample was PBMCs or T cells enriched from blood (not recorded which). These receptors all stem from a woman between 18 and 30 years old who had recovered from COVID-19.

The V and J genes are TRBV10-2 and TRBJ1-5, with D possibly TRBD1 on 5 matching bases. With 6 bases removed from V and 2 bases from J, the gap between germline ends came to 11 bases. CDR3 size: 14 residues. Per the germline V gene, CDR1 is WSHSY and CDR2 is SAAADI. CDR3 residues: CASRGDFGNQPQHF. The CDR3 region has the DNA TGCGCCAGCAGGGGGGACTTTGGCAATCAGCCCCAGCATTTT.

The V and J genes are TRBV2 and TRBJ1-5; TRBD1 agrees at 7 bases. Germline V gene data show CDR1 as SNHLY and CDR2 as FYNNEI. J gave up 3 bases and V 8 bases, and 19 bases lay outside the gene matches. The CDR3 loop spans 18 amino acids. CDR3 coding DNA: TGTGCCAGCTTTCCCGGATTTGCCGGGACAGAATTCAATCAGCCCCAGCATTTT. Encoded protein: CASFPGFAGTEFNQPQHF.

The chain couples TRBV2 to TRBJ1-2, with 7 bases identical to TRBD1. The CDR3 totals 13 residues. The germline CDR1 and CDR2 sequences are SNHLY and FYNNEI. V gave up 7 bases and J gave up 8 bases; unmatched junction bases: 10. The chain's CDR3 is CASTPGGKRGYTF. The CDR3 DNA follows: TGTGCCAGCACTCCAGGGGGAAAAAGGGGCTACACCTTC.